This T cell receptor (beta chain) was identified in a study of OX40 agonist ivuxolimab in advanced cancers. At the level of the study: One hepatocellular carcinoma and a couple of cutaneous melanoma patients partially responded.

The data were produced by immunoSEQ multiplex PCR, yet TCRdb's version contains in-frame clones alone and is incomplete. The sample records 60,000 to 70,000 clones, around 90% being singletons. Blood samples were obtained at baseline, cycle 4 day 1, and cycle 7 day 1. The study's findings and limits: Not determined was the antigen specificity of the expanded peripheral T cells. CD8+ T cells (on average) carried more expanded clones than CD4+ T cells.

To note about this clone: What it binds is not known.

The receptor's source is an adult with an advanced solid tumor such as melanoma, head and neck, liver or kidney cancer. Sequenced here: CD4+ or CD8+ T cells sorted from blood, sampled in a trial of the OX40 agonist ivuxolimab.

CDR3 loop: CASSRQTQQAKNIQYF. CDR3 in DNA: TGTGCCAGCAGCCGACAGACACAACAAGCCAAAAACATTCAGTACTTC. The chain employs TRBV7-9 and TRBJ2-4; possibly TRBD1 for D (5 bases). Trimming left V 5 bases short and J 0 bases short, with 14 bases between. Germline CDR1 and CDR2: SEHNR and FQNEAQ (reference sequence). This CDR3 comprises 16 residues.